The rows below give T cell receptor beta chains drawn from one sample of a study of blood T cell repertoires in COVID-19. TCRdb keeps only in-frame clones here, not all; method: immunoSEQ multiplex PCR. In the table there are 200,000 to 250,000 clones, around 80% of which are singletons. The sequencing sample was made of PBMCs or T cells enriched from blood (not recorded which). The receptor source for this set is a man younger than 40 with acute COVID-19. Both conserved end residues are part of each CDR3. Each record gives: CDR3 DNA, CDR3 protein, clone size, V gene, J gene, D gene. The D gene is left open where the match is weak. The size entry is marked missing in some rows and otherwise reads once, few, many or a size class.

CDR3 DNA: TGTGCCAGCAGCAACGGACAGGGGTATTACGGCTACACCTTC; CDR3 protein: CASSNGQGYYGYTF; clone size: NA; V gene: TRBV3-1/TRBV3-2; J gene: TRBJ1-2; D gene: TRBD1
CDR3 DNA: TGTGCCACCAGTGGTCCAGGGGGCCTCGGGGAGCTGTTTTTT; CDR3 protein: CATSGPGGLGELFF; clone size: NA; V gene: TRBV24-1; J gene: TRBJ2-2; D gene: TRBD1
CDR3 DNA: TGTGCCAGTCAGGGGGCGATTCTCACTGAAGCTTTCTTT; CDR3 protein: CASQGAILTEAFF; clone size: NA; V gene: TRBV6-5; J gene: TRBJ1-1; D gene: TRBD1
CDR3 DNA: TGTGCCTGGAGCCCCGGGACAGGGTTCGGTCAGCCCCAGCATTTT; CDR3 protein: CAWSPGTGFGQPQHF; clone size: NA; V gene: TRBV30; J gene: TRBJ1-5; D gene: TRBD1
CDR3 DNA: TGTGCCAGTAGTAGGAGGACCTACAATGAGCAGTTCTTC; CDR3 protein: CASSRRTYNEQFF; clone size: NA; V gene: TRBV19; J gene: TRBJ2-1; D gene: NA
CDR3 DNA: TGTGCCAGCAGTTTAGGCCAGGGCCAACCGTCTTATGGCTACACCTTC; CDR3 protein: CASSLGQGQPSYGYTF; clone size: NA; V gene: TRBV27; J gene: TRBJ1-2; D gene: NA
CDR3 DNA: TGTGCCAGCTCACCACTAGACAGGGGCTATAATTCACCCCTCCACTTT; CDR3 protein: CASSPLDRGYNSPLHF; clone size: NA; V gene: TRBV18; J gene: TRBJ1-6; D gene: TRBD1
CDR3 DNA: TGTGCCAGCAGCCCAGCGACAGGGATCAATGAAAAACTGTTTTTT; CDR3 protein: CASSPATGINEKLFF; clone size: NA; V gene: TRBV9; J gene: TRBJ1-4; D gene: TRBD1
CDR3 DNA: TGTGCCAGCAGCGTAGCTACAAGGGGGGGGCTCTACAATGAGCAGTTCTTC; CDR3 protein: CASSVATRGGLYNEQFF; clone size: NA; V gene: TRBV9; J gene: TRBJ2-1; D gene: NA
CDR3 DNA: TGTGCCAGCGGGGGACAAAGTAATTCACCCCTCCACTTT; CDR3 protein: CASGGQSNSPLHF; clone size: NA; V gene: TRBV14; J gene: TRBJ1-6; D gene: NA
CDR3 DNA: TGTGCCAGCAGACCGACTAGCGGGGACAATGAGCAGTTCTTC; CDR3 protein: CASRPTSGDNEQFF; clone size: NA; V gene: TRBV6-5; J gene: TRBJ2-1; D gene: TRBD2
CDR3 DNA: TGTGCTAGTGGTACCGGACAGGGGGCTGGTCAGGAGACCCAGTACTTC; CDR3 protein: CASGTGQGAGQETQYF; clone size: NA; V gene: TRBV12-5; J gene: TRBJ2-5; D gene: TRBD1
CDR3 DNA: TGTGCCAGCAGGGACAATACAGGGCCCACTGAAGCTTTCTTT; CDR3 protein: CASRDNTGPTEAFF; clone size: once; V gene: TRBV25-1; J gene: TRBJ1-1; D gene: NA
CDR3 DNA: TGTGCCTGGAGTGAAAAAGGCGGGGCGATCACAGATACGCAGTATTTT; CDR3 protein: CAWSEKGGAITDTQYF; clone size: once; V gene: TRBV30; J gene: TRBJ2-3; D gene: NA
CDR3 DNA: TGTGCCACCAGTGGACAGGGATACTATGGCTACACCTTC; CDR3 protein: CATSGQGYYGYTF; clone size: few; V gene: TRBV24-1; J gene: TRBJ1-2; D gene: TRBD1
CDR3 DNA: TGTGCCAGCAGTGAGGCAGGCGTGGGGGAGCTGTTTTTT; CDR3 protein: CASSEAGVGELFF; clone size: NA; V gene: TRBV6-1; J gene: TRBJ2-2; D gene: NA
CDR3 DNA: TGTGCCACCAAAGTTGTGGACAGCTCTGGGGCCAACGTCCTGACTTTC; CDR3 protein: CATKVVDSSGANVLTF; clone size: NA; V gene: TRBV15; J gene: TRBJ2-6; D gene: NA